This T cell receptor beta chain came from a study of identical twins. Findings of the study overall: Within beta out-of-frame sequences, the excess sharing observed between twins was weaker. Modelling approaches yielded underestimates of out-of-frame TCR alpha sharing between monozygotic twins.

V was trimmed by 5 bases and J by 3 bases, leaving 19 bases between them. Germline CDR1 is DFQATT and CDR2 is SNEGSKA (reference sequence). The CDR3 consists of 15 residues. TCRdb reprocessed the 5' RACE reads via MiXCR and lists one record per CDR3 protein. This sample has around 960,000 distinct CDR3 sequences; approximately 13% occur once, and the top ten carry around 1.6%. Donors uniformly comprised healthy Caucasians. With regard to this clonotype: Its antigen is undetermined.

The same data also contributed to another study, on yellow fever vaccine responses in identical twins. In that study: Reportedly, twins' vaccine T cell responses looked partly convergent and partly personalized.

This TCR derives from a woman under 30 in good health. The chain uses TRBV20-1 and TRBJ1-2, with D unclear. The sample taken for sequencing was PBMCs. The CDR3 spells CSASPGQPTDYGYTF. Here the CDR3 DNA reads TGCAGTGCTTCTCCCGGGCAGCCAACGGACTATGGCTACACCTTC.